This T cell receptor beta chain was identified in a study of cytomegalovirus exposure and HLA in healthy donors. With 60 Vbeta and 13 Jbeta primers, the PCR was carried out. TCRdb's table, derived via immunoSEQ multiplex PCR, lists solely in-frame clones and lacks some. Here the sample spans 150,000 to 200,000 clones, approximately 80% being singletons. The CDR3 has 13 amino acids. CDR1 and CDR2 from the germline V gene are SSHAT and FNYEAQ (reference sequence). About this clone: Because the CDR3 is missing its conserved closing phenylalanine or tryptophan, this is likely a read error.

The sequence came from a man younger than 35 in good health and CMV-seropositive. Sequenced input: PBMCs. This rearrangement joins TRBV7-7 to TRBJ2-7; TRBD1 matches 8 bases. CDR3 nucleotides: TGTGCTAGCAGCTACGGACAGGGCAGCGAGCAGTACCTC. As protein: CASSYGQGSEQYL.